The T cell receptor beta chain described here comes from a study of T cells after somatic rescue of genetic block. V lost 6 bases and J lost 4, with 10 bases in between. The CDR3 is 12 amino acids. Germline V gene sequence: CDR1 MNHNS, CDR2 SASEGT. The assay was immunoSEQ multiplex PCR, and TCRdb's table has in-frame clones only and misses some. The sample contains 15,000 or so clones, 72% of which appear only once. The sequenced sample consisted of peripheral blood mononuclear cells (PBMCs). The chain combines TRBV6-1 with TRBJ2-7; a possible D gene is TRBD2 (6 bases). The receptor was derived from a boy aged 10-17 years. The CDR3 region has the DNA TGTGCCAGCAGGGAGGGGTTTTACGAGCAGTACTTC. Translation: CASREGFYEQYF.